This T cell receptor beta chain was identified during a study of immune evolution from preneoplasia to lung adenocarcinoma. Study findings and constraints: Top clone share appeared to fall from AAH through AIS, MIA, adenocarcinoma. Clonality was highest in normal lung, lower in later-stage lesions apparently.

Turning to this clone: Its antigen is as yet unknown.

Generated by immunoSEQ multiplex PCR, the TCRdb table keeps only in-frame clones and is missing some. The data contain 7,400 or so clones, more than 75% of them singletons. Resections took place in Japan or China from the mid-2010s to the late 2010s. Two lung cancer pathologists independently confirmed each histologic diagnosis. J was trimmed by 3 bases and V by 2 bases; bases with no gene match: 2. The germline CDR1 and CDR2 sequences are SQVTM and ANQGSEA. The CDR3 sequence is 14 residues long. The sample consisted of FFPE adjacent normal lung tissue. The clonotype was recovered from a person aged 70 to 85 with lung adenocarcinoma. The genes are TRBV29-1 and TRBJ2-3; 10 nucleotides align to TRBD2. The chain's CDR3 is CSVEIAGGTDTQYF. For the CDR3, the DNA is TGCAGCGTTGAAATAGCGGGAGGTACAGATACGCAGTATTTT.